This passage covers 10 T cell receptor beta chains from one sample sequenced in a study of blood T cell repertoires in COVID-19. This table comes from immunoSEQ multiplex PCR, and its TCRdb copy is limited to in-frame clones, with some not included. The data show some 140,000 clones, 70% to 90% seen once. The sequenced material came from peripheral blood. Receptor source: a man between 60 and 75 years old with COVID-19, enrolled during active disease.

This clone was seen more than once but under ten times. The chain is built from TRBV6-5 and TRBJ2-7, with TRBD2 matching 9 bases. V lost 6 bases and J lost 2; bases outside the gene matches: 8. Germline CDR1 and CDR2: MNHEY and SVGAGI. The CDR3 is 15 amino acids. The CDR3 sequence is CASSRSVAGAYEQYF. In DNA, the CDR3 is TGTGCCAGCAGCCGCTCCGTAGCGGGGGCCTACGAGCAGTACTTC.

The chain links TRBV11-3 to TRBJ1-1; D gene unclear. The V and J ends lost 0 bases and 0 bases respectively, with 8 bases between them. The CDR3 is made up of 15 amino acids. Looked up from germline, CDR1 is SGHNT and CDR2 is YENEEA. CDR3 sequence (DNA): TGTGCCAGCAGCTTAGATCTGGGCATGAACACTGAAGCTTTCTTT. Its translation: CASSLDLGMNTEAFF.

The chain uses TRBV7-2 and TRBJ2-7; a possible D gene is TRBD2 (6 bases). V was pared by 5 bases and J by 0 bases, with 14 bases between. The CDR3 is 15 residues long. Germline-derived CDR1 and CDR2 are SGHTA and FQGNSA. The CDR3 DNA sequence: TGTGCCAGCAGCCCCGTTGCGGGGTACTCCTACGAGCAGTACTTC. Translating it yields CASSPVAGYSYEQYF.

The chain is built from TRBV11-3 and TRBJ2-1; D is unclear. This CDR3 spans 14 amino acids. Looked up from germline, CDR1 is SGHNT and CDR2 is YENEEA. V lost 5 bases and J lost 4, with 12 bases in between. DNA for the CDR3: TGTGCCAGCAGCCCCCACCCCGGGTACAATGAGCAGTTCTTC. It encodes CASSPHPGYNEQFF.

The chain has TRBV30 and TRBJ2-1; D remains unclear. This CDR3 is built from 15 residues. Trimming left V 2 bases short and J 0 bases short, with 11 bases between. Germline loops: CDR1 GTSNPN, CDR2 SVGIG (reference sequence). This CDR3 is CAWSPRVPSYNEQFF. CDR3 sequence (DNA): TGTGCCTGGAGTCCCCGAGTGCCCTCCTACAATGAGCAGTTCTTC.

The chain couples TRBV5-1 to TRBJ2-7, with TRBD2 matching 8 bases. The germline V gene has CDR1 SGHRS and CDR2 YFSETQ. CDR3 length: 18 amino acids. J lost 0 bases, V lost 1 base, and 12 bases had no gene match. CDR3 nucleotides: TGCGCCAGCAGCTTGCAGGGTTGGACGGGAGGGAGCTCCTACGAGCAGTACTTC. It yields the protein CASSLQGWTGGSSYEQYF.

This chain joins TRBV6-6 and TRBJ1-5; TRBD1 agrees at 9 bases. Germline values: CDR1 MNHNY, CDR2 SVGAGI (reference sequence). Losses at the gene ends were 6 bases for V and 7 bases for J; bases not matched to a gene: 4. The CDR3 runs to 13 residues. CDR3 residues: CASRVGQGQPQHF. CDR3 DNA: TGTGCCAGCAGGGTCGGACAGGGGCAGCCCCAGCATTTT.

The CDR3 sequence: CASSPSQGTAYGYTF. CDR3 sequence (DNA): TGTGCCAGCAGTCCGAGTCAGGGTACGGCCTATGGCTACACCTTC. The chain employs TRBV27 and TRBJ1-2; TRBD1 is a possible D gene (5 bases). Germline V gene data show CDR1 as MNHEY and CDR2 as SMNVEV (reference sequence). The CDR3 length is 15 residues. With 5 bases removed from V and 4 bases from J, the gap between germline ends came to 17 bases.

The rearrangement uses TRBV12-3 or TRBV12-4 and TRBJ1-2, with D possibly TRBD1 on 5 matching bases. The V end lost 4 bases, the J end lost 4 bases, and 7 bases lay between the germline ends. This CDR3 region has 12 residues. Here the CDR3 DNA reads TGTGCCAGCAGTTCACAGGTCTATGGCTACACCTTC. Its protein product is CASSSQVYGYTF.

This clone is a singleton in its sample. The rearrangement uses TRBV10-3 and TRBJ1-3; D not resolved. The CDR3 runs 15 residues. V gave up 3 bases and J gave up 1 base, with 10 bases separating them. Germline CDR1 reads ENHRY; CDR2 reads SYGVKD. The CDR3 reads CAISDLAESGNTIYF. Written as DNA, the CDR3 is TGTGCCATCAGTGATCTTGCAGAATCTGGAAACACCATATATTTT.